This entry describes one TCR beta chain. Its antigen remains unidentified. Germline V CDR1 and CDR2: LNHDA, SQIVND (reference sequence). V lost 3 bases and J lost 12; bases outside the gene matches: 10. This CDR3 is built from 14 residues. This table comes from immunoSEQ multiplex PCR, and its TCRdb copy is limited to in-frame clones, with some not included. Of about 30,000 clones listed, 55% to 75% were seen once; the top ten hold more than 9%. The data were taken from a study of CD4 T cells in relation to SARS-CoV-2 and coronaviruses. Unexposed donor CD4+ T cells date from about 2011-2018, before the COVID-19 pandemic. CD4+ T cells were isolated from the cells after less than 13 days of culture. Testing used SARS-CoV-2 S/N and four cold-coronavirus spikes on unexposed-donor CD4+ T cells, cells permitting.

The sample taken for sequencing was CD4+ T cells from PBMCs, cultured in vitro. V and J are TRBV19 and TRBJ2-1, with TRBD1 matching 8 bases. The receptor comes from a human donor in good health. CDR3 protein: CASSIRQGLTGQFF. The CDR3 DNA reads as TGTGCCAGTAGTATTCGACAGGGGTTAACGGGGCAGTTCTTC.